This T cell receptor (beta chain) derives from a study of T cells after yellow fever vaccination. From the 5' RACE reads, TCRdb called clonotypes with MiXCR, one entry per CDR3 protein. The data hold around 340,000 distinct CDR3 sequences, with roughly an eighth observed a single time. In this sample, this clonotype turned up a few times. Its matching antigen is unknown. Broader study findings: Only a minor proportion of clonotypes was detected across both CD4 and CD8 compartments.

Per germline, CDR1 SGHDN and CDR2 FVKESK. Germline trimming cut 1 base from V and 6 bases from J; bases unmatched to any gene: 5. The CDR3 runs to 14 residues. The chain joins TRBV14 to TRBJ1-2; 7 positions match TRBD1. The receptor's source is a man between 18 and 29 years old who received the YFV17D yellow fever vaccine. The sequenced sample was CD4+ T cells sorted from PBMCs, obtained 15 days after the yellow fever booster vaccination. This CDR3 reads CASSQGSRGNGYTF. In DNA, the CDR3 is TGTGCCAGCAGCCAAGGAAGCAGGGGGAATGGCTACACCTTC.